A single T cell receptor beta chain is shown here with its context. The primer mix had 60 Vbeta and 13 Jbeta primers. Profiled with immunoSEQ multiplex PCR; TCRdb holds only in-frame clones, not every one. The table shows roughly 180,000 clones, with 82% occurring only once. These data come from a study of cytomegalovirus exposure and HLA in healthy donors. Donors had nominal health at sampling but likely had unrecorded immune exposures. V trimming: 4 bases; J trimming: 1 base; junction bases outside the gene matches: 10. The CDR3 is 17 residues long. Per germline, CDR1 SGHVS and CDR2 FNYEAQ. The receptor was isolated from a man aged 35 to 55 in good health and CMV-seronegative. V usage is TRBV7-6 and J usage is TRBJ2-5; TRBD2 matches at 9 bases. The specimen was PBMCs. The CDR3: CASSSLGAGGVQETQYF. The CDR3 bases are TGTGCCAGCAGCTCCCTCGGGGCGGGAGGGGTCCAAGAGACCCAGTACTTC.